Reported below is one T cell receptor beta chain. Original analysis: For nucleated cells, counts were estimated from reference gene primer amplification. Only in-frame clones appear in the TCRdb table, and some are missing; sequencing was by immunoSEQ multiplex PCR. The V and J calls and clone size come from that table; D and trimming were worked out from the DNA. This sample has some 200,000 clones, with 70% to 90% found just once. The data are from a study of blood T cell repertoires in COVID-19. For the study at large: The study drew acute and convalescent COVID-19 samples from the United States, Italy and Spain.

The CDR3 totals 15 residues. V lost 0 bases, J lost 1 base, and 4 bases stayed unmatched. In germline, CDR1 is SGDLS, CDR2 YYNGEE. Participant ages covered about 18 to 89 years across some 25 US areas. Assignments of participants to cohorts depended upon their own reported clinical history. Sequences were obtained from PBMCs or T cells enriched from blood (not recorded which). The source of this sequence is a woman between 35 and 50 years old with acute COVID-19. The J gene is TRBJ2-7, the V gene TRBV9, with 7 bases lining up with TRBD1. In DNA form, the CDR3 reads TGTGCCAGCAGCGTAGCGGGACAGCCTTCCTACGAGCAGTACTTC. Translating gives CASSVAGQPSYEQYF.